This passage covers 32 T cell receptor beta chains from one sample sequenced in a study of control samples from healthy donors and cancer patients. Profiling relied on immunoSEQ multiplex PCR, and the TCRdb table lists in-frame clones only, not all of them. The sample shows 95,000 to 150,000 clones, around 87% of them seen only once. Sequencing was done on a sample of blood. Receptors were obtained from a man between 60 and 75 years old in good health.

The J gene is TRBJ1-4, the V gene TRBV6-6; no firm D call. There are 11 residues in the CDR3. Germline loops: CDR1 MNHNY, CDR2 SVGAGI (reference sequence). V was trimmed by 1 base and J by 8 bases, leaving 2 bases between them. The CDR3 is CASSYLEKLFF. DNA for the CDR3: TGTGCCAGCAGTTACTTGGAAAAACTGTTTTTT.

The J gene is TRBJ2-7, the V gene TRBV5-6, with D unclear. Trimming removed 1 base from V and 0 bases from J, with 11 bases in between. CDR3 length: 15 residues. Germline CDR1 and CDR2: SGHDT and YYEEEE. The CDR3 sequence: CASSLSLMSSYEQYF. The CDR3 coding sequence is TGTGCCAGCAGCTTGTCTTTAATGAGCTCCTACGAGCAGTACTTC.

V usage is TRBV3-1 (or the pseudogene TRBV3-2) and J usage is TRBJ2-1; 11 bases fit TRBD2. Germline lookup yields CDR1 LGHDT and CDR2 YNNKEL (reference sequence). V lost 7 bases and J lost 12; bases outside the gene matches: 14. The CDR3 length is 15 residues. CDR3 coding DNA: TGTGCCAGCAACCGAGGGGGGGGGACTAGCGGCCCGCAGTTCTTC. Its protein product is CASNRGGGTSGPQFF.

V usage is TRBV6-5 and J usage is TRBJ1-2, with unresolved D. Germline V gene data show CDR1 as MNHEY and CDR2 as SVGAGI. The CDR3 loop spans 15 amino acids. V lost 0 bases, J lost 4 bases, and 12 bases lay in between. The CDR3 protein is CASSYSRGAPYGYTF. CDR3 sequence (DNA): TGTGCCAGCAGTTACTCCCGGGGAGCCCCCTATGGCTACACCTTC.

V gene TRBV6-4 combines with J gene TRBJ2-7, with D uncertain. The CDR3 loop spans 14 amino acids. The germline CDR1 and CDR2 sequences are MRHNA and SNTAGT. V lost 4 bases, J lost 2 bases, and 12 bases lay in between. CDR3 nucleotide sequence: TGTGCCAGCAGTGGGGCACATGCTCCCTACGAGCAGTACTTC. Translated, it gives CASSGAHAPYEQYF.

The rearrangement uses TRBV12-3 or TRBV12-4 and TRBJ1-5; D unresolved. V was shortened by 6 bases and J by 2 bases, with 8 bases between the two germline ends. The CDR3 extends over 13 amino acids. CDR3 amino acids: CASSELGNQPQHF. The CDR3 bases are TGTGCCAGCAGCGAACTAGGCAATCAGCCCCAGCATTTT.

The chain recombines TRBV7-2 with TRBJ2-5; 7 nucleotides line up with TRBD1. V was clipped by 6 bases and J by 4 bases; unmatched bases: 8. Germline V gene data show CDR1 as SGHTA and CDR2 as FQGNSA. This CDR3 is 14 amino acids long. For the CDR3, the DNA is TGTGCCAGCAGTTTTACAGGGGAACGAGAGACCCAGTACTTC. Translated: CASSFTGERETQYF.

The J gene is TRBJ1-2, the V gene TRBV7-8, with TRBD1 matching 12 bases. From germline, CDR1 is SGHVS and CDR2 FQNEAQ. Trimming took 5 bases from V and 2 from J; bases not matched to a gene: 3. This CDR3 spans 15 amino acids. The CDR3 spells CASSPGTGGNYGYTF. In DNA, the CDR3 is TGTGCCAGCAGCCCGGGGACAGGGGGCAACTATGGCTACACCTTC. Variable domain in full (rest from reference TRBV7-8 and TRBJ1-2): GAGVSQSPRYKVAKRGQDVALRCDPISGHVSLFWYQQALGQGPEFLTYFQNEAQLDKSGLPSDRFFAERPEGSVSTLKIQRTQQEDSAVYLCASSPGTGGNYGYTFGSGTRLTVV.

This rearrangement joins TRBV28 to TRBJ2-3; a possible D gene is TRBD2 (5 bases). The CDR3 is 15 residues long. Deletions cut 4 bases from V and 5 bases from J, with 16 bases between. Germline V gene data show CDR1 as MDHEN and CDR2 as SYDVKM. This chain's CDR3 is CASSSRDSEGDTQYF. The CDR3 DNA reads TGTGCCAGCAGTTCACGGGATTCAGAGGGAGATACGCAGTATTTT.

The chain employs TRBV6-2 or TRBV6-3 and TRBJ1-6, with D perhaps matching TRBD1 (5 bases). Germline CDR1 MNHEY, CDR2 SVGEGT. Trimming removed 5 bases at V and 5 bases at J, with 10 bases between. The CDR3 contains 14 residues. CDR3 sequence (DNA): TGTGCCAGCAGTATCCCGGGACATAATTCACCCCTCCACTTT. It specifies CASSIPGHNSPLHF.

V is TRBV6-6 and J is TRBJ1-3; D is perhaps TRBD1 (6 bases). Germline assignment: CDR1 MNHNY and CDR2 SVGAGI (reference sequence). Deletions cut 5 bases from V and 0 bases from J, with 11 bases between. The CDR3 has 15 residues. The CDR3 is CASSVDSYSGNTIYF. Here the CDR3 DNA reads TGTGCCAGCAGTGTGGACAGTTACTCTGGAAACACCATATATTTT.

V is TRBV7-2 and J is TRBJ2-2; TRBD2 matches 11 bases. With 3 bases clipped from V and 4 bases from J, the junction kept 4 bases outside the gene matches. The germline CDR1 and CDR2 sequences are SGHTA and FQGNSA. This CDR3 comprises 16 residues. This chain's CDR3 is CASSLDSGGATGELFF. In DNA, the CDR3 is TGTGCCAGCAGCTTGGATAGCGGGGGGGCCACCGGGGAGCTGTTTTTT.

The V call is TRBV19, the J call TRBJ1-5; D is unresolved. The CDR3 is 13 amino acids. Trimming took 5 bases from V and 4 from J, leaving 9 bases between them. The V gene's germline CDR1 is LNHDA and CDR2 SQIVND (reference sequence). The CDR3 reads CASSWQANQPQHF. The CDR3 bases are TGTGCCAGTAGTTGGCAGGCAAATCAGCCCCAGCATTTT.

This chain uses TRBV18 with TRBJ2-2, with D perhaps matching TRBD2 (6 bases). CDR1 and CDR2 from the germline V gene are KGHSH and LQKENI. The CDR3 runs to 16 residues. Trimming stripped 0 bases from V and 7 bases from J, with 15 bases between. The CDR3 DNA reads as TGTGCCAGCTCACCACCAGGGGCAGGGAGGATCGGGGAGCTGTTTTTT. This gives the protein CASSPPGAGRIGELFF.

V usage is TRBV5-4 and J usage is TRBJ2-2, with 7 nucleotides matching TRBD1. The V and J ends lost 4 bases and 2 bases, in that order; junction bases with no gene match: 5. The CDR3 totals 15 residues. The germline V gene encodes CDR1 SGHNT and CDR2 YYREEE (reference sequence). CDR3 protein: CASSRGQINTGELFF. CDR3 sequence (DNA): TGTGCCAGCAGCCGGGGACAGATAAACACCGGGGAGCTGTTTTTT. Full variable domain (outside the CDR3, taken from reference TRBV5-4 and TRBJ2-2): ETGVTQSPTHLIKTRGQQVTLRCSSQSGHNTVSWYQQALGQGPQFIFQYYREEENGRGNFPPRFSGLQFPNYSSELNVNALELDDSALYLCASSRGQINTGELFFGEGSRLTVL.

The genes are TRBV3-1 (or the pseudogene TRBV3-2) and TRBJ2-3, with D possibly TRBD2 on 6 matching bases. Trimming stripped 5 bases from V and 0 bases from J, with 12 bases between. CDR1 is LGHDT and CDR2 is YNNKEL in the germline V gene (reference sequence). There are 15 residues in the CDR3. DNA for the CDR3: TGTGCCAGCAGCTACTCTAGCGAGAGCACAGATACGCAGTATTTT. Translating gives CASSYSSESTDTQYF.

V is TRBV6-1 and J is TRBJ2-1, with D hard to call. Germline-derived CDR1 and CDR2 are MNHNS and SASEGT. The germline V and J ends were trimmed by 1 base and 5 bases, with 12 bases remaining between them. This CDR3 has 15 residues. The CDR3 coding sequence is TGTGCCAGCAGTGAAGATGGGATTCCCAACAATGAGCAGTTCTTC. Its protein product is CASSEDGIPNNEQFF.

This clone was seen a single time. The J gene is TRBJ2-1, the V gene TRBV7-2; the D gene is possibly TRBD1 (6 bases). The V end was cut by 1 base, the J end by 5 bases, with 6 bases between. From germline, CDR1 is SGHTA and CDR2 FQGNSA. The CDR3 is 13 residues long. The chain's CDR3 is CASSLEGDNEQFF. In nucleotides, the CDR3 is TGTGCCAGCAGCTTAGAGGGGGACAATGAGCAGTTCTTC.

This chain connects TRBV6-5 to TRBJ2-3; D unclear. This CDR3 spans 14 amino acids. V was shortened by 7 bases and J by 0 bases, with 11 bases between the two germline ends. The germline V gene encodes CDR1 MNHEY and CDR2 SVGAGI. In nucleotides, the CDR3 is TGTGCCAGCACCCTTGGACGAAGCACAGATACGCAGTATTTT. This translates into CASTLGRSTDTQYF.

The rearrangement uses TRBV2 and TRBJ1-6; D perhaps matches TRBD1 (5 bases). Trimming pared 2 bases from V and 5 bases from J, leaving 13 bases between. CDR3 length: 16 amino acids. Germline V gene lookup returns CDR1 SNHLY and CDR2 FYNNEI. The CDR3 reads CASSELGQANNSPLHF. The CDR3 DNA sequence: TGTGCCAGCAGTGAATTGGGGCAGGCAAATAATTCACCCCTCCACTTT.

The rearrangement uses TRBV7-2 and TRBJ1-1; D is possibly TRBD1 (5 bases). Trimming left V 4 bases short and J 6 bases short, with 15 bases between. Germline CDR1 reads SGHTA; CDR2 reads FQGNSA. This CDR3 comprises 14 residues. CDR3 sequence: CASSYPGRGAEAFF. CDR3 nucleotides: TGTGCCAGCAGCTACCCAGGGCGAGGTGCTGAAGCTTTCTTT.

The chain employs TRBV9 and TRBJ1-1; possible D gene TRBD1, 5 bases. V gave up 0 bases and J gave up 4 bases, with 16 bases separating them. The CDR3 consists of 16 residues. Germline-derived CDR1 and CDR2 are SGDLS and YYNGEE. The CDR3: CASSVGTDSLPTEAFF. CDR3 DNA: TGTGCCAGCAGCGTAGGAACTGACAGCCTGCCCACTGAAGCTTTCTTT.

The chain uses TRBV28 and TRBJ1-6; TRBD1 aligns across 7 bases. The trim removed 5 bases at V and 6 bases at J, leaving 7 bases unmatched. The CDR3 covers 15 residues. In germline, CDR1 is MDHEN, CDR2 SYDVKM. CDR3 loop: CASSLRDSANSPLHF. The CDR3 region has the DNA TGTGCCAGCAGTCTCCGGGACAGTGCTAATTCACCCCTCCACTTT.

This clone showed up just once. The chain is built from TRBV2 and TRBJ2-3, with 10 positions matching TRBD2. Germline trimming cut 4 bases from V and 3 bases from J; bases unmatched to any gene: 10. CDR3 length: 17 amino acids. Per germline, CDR1 SNHLY and CDR2 FYNNEI. CDR3 region: CASSVERGGPPTDTQYF. In DNA, the CDR3 is TGTGCCAGCAGTGTGGAGCGGGGGGGGCCCCCAACAGATACGCAGTATTTT.

This chain uses TRBV29-1 with TRBJ1-2, with no clear D. CDR3 size: 11 residues. V was trimmed by 4 bases and J by 2 bases, leaving 5 bases between them. Germline V gene sequence: CDR1 SQVTM, CDR2 ANQGSEA. CDR3 loop: CSVGGNYGYTF. The CDR3 DNA sequence: TGCAGCGTTGGTGGCAACTATGGCTACACCTTC.

The genes are TRBV27 and TRBJ1-1; a possible D gene is TRBD1 (5 bases). Germline V gives CDR1 MNHEY, CDR2 SMNVEV (reference sequence). The CDR3 is 14 residues long. V gave up 6 bases and J gave up 1 base, with 12 bases separating them. CDR3 protein: CASRTGTANTEAFF. CDR3 bases: TGTGCCAGCAGGACCGGGACCGCGAACACTGAAGCTTTCTTT.

The V and J genes are TRBV5-1 and TRBJ2-7, with D possibly being TRBD1 or TRBD2 (7 bases each). The CDR3 has 14 amino acids. Trimming took 6 bases from V and 5 from J, leaving 18 bases between them. Per germline, CDR1 SGHRS and CDR2 YFSETQ. This chain's CDR3 is CASKPGTAGHEQYF. For the CDR3, the DNA is TGCGCCAGCAAACCCGGGACAGCGGGACACGAGCAGTACTTC.

The chain is built from TRBV24-1 and TRBJ2-1, with 10 bases matching TRBD2. Germline CDR1 is KGHDR and CDR2 is SFDVKD. This CDR3 is 14 amino acids long. The V segment lost 5 bases and the J segment 6 bases; nucleotides outside the gene matches: 3. In DNA, the CDR3 is TGTGCCACCAGTGCAGCGGGGGGGGGCAATGAGCAGTTCTTC. Residues: CATSAAGGGNEQFF.

The V and J genes are TRBV28 and TRBJ2-7; TRBD1 matches at 9 bases. J gave up 1 base and V 5 bases, and 6 bases lay outside the gene matches. There are 15 residues in the CDR3. The germline V gene has CDR1 MDHEN and CDR2 SYDVKM. The CDR3 here is CASSKQGAASYEQYF. The CDR3 bases are TGTGCCAGCAGTAAACAGGGGGCGGCGTCCTACGAGCAGTACTTC.

This sequence joins TRBV12-3 or TRBV12-4 and TRBJ1-5, with TRBD1 identical over 8 bases. CDR3 length: 13 amino acids. V trimming: 8 bases; J trimming: 5 bases; junction bases outside the gene matches: 5. The CDR3 region is CASRRGQDQPQHF. In nucleotides, the CDR3 is TGTGCCAGCCGCAGGGGGCAGGATCAGCCCCAGCATTTT.

This chain connects TRBV5-1 to TRBJ2-2; D call uncertain. This CDR3 region has 16 residues. CDR1 and CDR2 (germline): SGHRS, YFSETQ. Trimming took off 1 base at V and 1 base at J, with 11 bases between the two ends. CDR3 amino acids: CASSLLGPGNTGELFF. The CDR3 DNA sequence: TGCGCCAGCAGCTTGTTAGGGCCGGGGAACACCGGGGAGCTGTTTTTT.

This chain joins TRBV19 and TRBJ2-2; the match to TRBD2 covers 10 bases. CDR1 is LNHDA, CDR2 SQIVND, per germline (reference sequence). CDR3 length equals 17 residues. V lost 2 bases to trimming and J lost 0 bases; unmatched junction nucleotides: 3. As DNA, the CDR3 is TGTGCCAGTAGTATACCTCTAGCGGGGGCGAACACCGGGGAGCTGTTTTTT. The encoded protein is CASSIPLAGANTGELFF.